A selection of T cell receptor beta chains follows, all from one sample in a study of T cell repertoires in cytomegalovirus infection. Antigens of these TCRs are unknown. MiXCR was run by TCRdb on the reads, yielding one entry per CDR3 protein. The repertoire consists of some 920,000 distinct CDR3 sequences, with roughly 30% occurring once and the leading ten covering roughly 13%. The source material was cultured CD8+ T cells from PBMCs, sampled from culture after CMV antigen stimulation. The receptors here all came from a human donor in good health (CMV status not recorded). Some clones in this sample may be carry-over from other donors' samples. Each CDR3 is given with its conserved first and last residue. Each record gives: D gene, J gene, V gene, clone size, CDR3 DNA, CDR3 protein. The D gene is left open where the match is weak. Expanded clones get a size class; other rows say once, few or many, or leave the size out.

>-|TRBJ2-1|TRBV5-6|-
TGTGCCAGCAGCGTGACAGAATCCTCCTACAATGAGCAGTTCTTC
CASSVTESSYNEQFF
>-|TRBJ1-5|TRBV7-6|many
TGTGCCAGCAGCATTTCAGGGAGAGTGGTTGGAGAGCCCCAGCATTTT
CASSISGRVVGEPQHF
>TRBD2|TRBJ2-7|TRBV7-2|few
TGTGCCAGCAGCGCCCCGACTAGCGGGGGCGACGAGCAGTACTTC
CASSAPTSGGDEQYF
>TRBD2|TRBJ2-2|TRBV9|once
TGTGCCAGCACGCTAGCGGAGGGCCACACCGGGGAGCTGTTTTTT
CASTLAEGHTGELFF
>TRBD1|TRBJ1-1|TRBV2|-
TGTGCCAGCAGTGAAACCACAGGGGGCGGGGTGGACACTGAAGCTTTCTTT
CASSETTGGGVDTEAFF
>TRBD1|TRBJ2-7|TRBV28|few
TGTGCCAGCAGAGAAGACTGGGGACCGACAGGGGCTGCCTACGAGCAGTACTTC
CASREDWGPTGAAYEQYF
>TRBD1|TRBJ2-2|TRBV27|few
TGTGCCAGCACCTGGGACAGGGCAACCGGGGAGCTGTTTTTT
CASTWDRATGELFF
>TRBD1|TRBJ1-1|TRBV4-3|few
TGCGCCAGCAGCTCGCTGCCTGGACAGGGGGCTGAAGCTTTCTTT
CASSSLPGQGAEAFF
>-|TRBJ1-4|TRBV6-4|-
TGTGCCAGCCCACGGGACGGCTCTCTCCTCAATGAAAAACTGTTTTTT
CASPRDGSLLNEKLFF
>TRBD1|TRBJ2-1|TRBV5-5|-
TGTGCCAGCAGTGGGGGACAGTTGACCTACAATGAGCAGTTCTTC
CASSGGQLTYNEQFF
>-|TRBJ1-2|TRBV27|-
TGTGCCAGCACCCTATCCTGGGACTATGGCTACACCTTC
CASTLSWDYGYTF
>-|TRBJ2-7|TRBV10-3|-
TGTGCCATCAGTGAGTTGGACGGGCAGTACTTC
CAISELDGQYF
>-|TRBJ2-3|TRBV6-5|few
TGTGCCAGCAGCCTAGAAGGGGATTCGGGAGATACGCAGTATTTT
CASSLEGDSGDTQYF
>-|TRBJ2-3|TRBV6-5|few
TGTGCCAGCAGTTACTCGCCGGGCGGCACAGATACGCAGTATTTT
CASSYSPGGTDTQYF
>TRBD1|TRBJ2-5|TRBV12-3/TRBV12-4|-
TGTGCCAGCATTGAGGGGGACAGTAACCAAGAGACCCAGTACTTC
CASIEGDSNQETQYF
>-|TRBJ2-6|TRBV4-2|few
TGTGCCAGCAGCCAAGATAGGGCAGGGGACCACTCTGGGGCCAACGTCCTGACTTTC
CASSQDRAGDHSGANVLTF
>-|TRBJ1-5|TRBV12-3/TRBV12-4|-
TGTGCCAGCAGTTTTAAATTCACGGGCCAGCCCCAGCATTTT
CASSFKFTGQPQHF
>-|TRBJ1-2|TRBV5-4|-
TGTGCCAGCAGCTCAAGGGGGGGCAATGGCTACACCTTC
CASSSRGGNGYTF
>TRBD1|TRBJ1-2|TRBV7-8|-
TGTGCCAGCAGCCAAGGGACAGGGGGGTACTATGGCTACACCTTC
CASSQGTGGYYGYTF
>-|TRBJ2-1|TRBV5-6|few
TGTGCCAGCAGCTTGGGCAGGGCGAAAAATGAGCAGTTCTTC
CASSLGRAKNEQFF
>-|TRBJ2-7|TRBV7-9|-
TGTGCCAGCAGCTCCGGGACGGAATCCTACGAGCAGTACTTC
CASSSGTESYEQYF
>-|TRBJ2-1|TRBV20-1|-
TGCAGTGCTAGAGATCGAGCGGCGGGGGCATTCCGACGGTCCTACAATGAGCAGTTCTTC
CSARDRAAGAFRRSYNEQFF
>-|TRBJ2-7|TRBV6-5|few
TGTGCCAGCAGTTACGGGGGTACCGCCTACGAGCAGTACTTC
CASSYGGTAYEQYF
>-|TRBJ2-3|TRBV7-2|many
TGTGCCAGCAGCCAAAGGGGGGGGGTCCTCCAACGGACAGATACGCAGTATTTT
CASSQRGGVLQRTDTQYF
>-|TRBJ1-2|TRBV7-9|few
TGTGCCAGCAGCTTGTGGACAGAGGGCTATGGCTACACCTTC
CASSLWTEGYGYTF
>TRBD1|TRBJ1-1|TRBV2|-
TGTGCCAGCAGTGGGCTCCGGGACAGGATGAACACTGAAGCTTTCTTT
CASSGLRDRMNTEAFF
>-|TRBJ2-6|TRBV20-1|few
TGCAGTGCTGGCAGGGGATCTGGGGCCAACGTCCTGACTTTC
CSAGRGSGANVLTF
>-|TRBJ2-3|TRBV5-8|-
TGTGCCAGCAGCTTGCAACACAGCAGAAGCACAGATACGCAGTATTTT
CASSLQHSRSTDTQYF
>TRBD1|TRBJ2-3|TRBV7-2|-
TGTGCCAGCAGCCGGACAGGGGGCGCGGCAGATACGCAGTATTTT
CASSRTGGAADTQYF
>-|TRBJ1-1|TRBV13|few
TGTGCCAGCAGCTTCACAGGGTTGAGTCTCGAAGCTTTCTTT
CASSFTGLSLEAFF
>-|TRBJ2-1|TRBV7-9|-
TGTGCCAGCCTAGGGAGGCAGAACAATGAGCAGTTCTTC
CASLGRQNNEQFF
>-|TRBJ2-1|TRBV9|-
TGTGCCAGCAGCTTCGGGACCGGCTGGGGTGAGCAGTTCTTC
CASSFGTGWGEQFF
>TRBD2|TRBJ2-1|TRBV28|-
TGTGCCAGCAGTCCACCACTCGATCTAGCGGGGGACCTGTCCGGTGAGCAGTTCTTC
CASSPPLDLAGDLSGEQFF
>-|TRBJ1-1|TRBV28|-
TGTGCCAGCAGTTCCCGTACAGACCCCGGGGTTGAAGCTTTCTTT
CASSSRTDPGVEAFF
>-|TRBJ2-1|TRBV27|-
TGTGCCAGCAGTTTTGGAGGTTCTAGGTCTCGGGAGCAGTTCTTC
CASSFGGSRSREQFF
>-|TRBJ1-2|TRBV19|-
TGTGCCAGTGGGTGGATTCCCGGCTACACCTTC
CASGWIPGYTF
>-|TRBJ2-7|TRBV7-8|many
TGTGCCAGCAGCCCTGGCAGGGCCCCCTACGAGCAGTACTTC
CASSPGRAPYEQYF
>TRBD1|TRBJ2-1|TRBV12-5|-
TGTGCTAGTGGTTTGGGGACAGGGAAGAATGAGCAGTTCTTC
CASGLGTGKNEQFF
>-|TRBJ1-3|TRBV9|-
TGTGCCAGCAGCGTTACAGGGAACTCTGGAAACACCATATATTTT
CASSVTGNSGNTIYF
>-|TRBJ2-2|TRBV4-1|many
TGTGCCAGCAGCCACCTGAACACCGGGGAGCTGTTTTTT
CASSHLNTGELFF
>-|TRBJ2-1|TRBV7-2|many
TGTGCCAGCAGCTTAGGGCCTTATAAAAACAATGAGCAGTTCTTC
CASSLGPYKNNEQFF
>-|TRBJ2-2|TRBV7-9|-
TGTGCCAGCAGCTTCAGGGAGAACGGGGAGCTGTTTTTT
CASSFRENGELFF
>-|TRBJ2-5|TRBV7-2|many
TGTGCCAGCAGCGAACCGGGGGCGGGGGAAGAGACCCAGTACTTC
CASSEPGAGEETQYF
>-|TRBJ1-2|TRBV7-6|many
TGTGCCAGCAGCTTACCCCTCTCGTTAGAGGGCTATGGCTACACCTTC
CASSLPLSLEGYGYTF
>-|TRBJ1-4|TRBV7-9|few
TGTGCCAGCACCAGTCCCGGGTTGGATGAAAAACTGTTTTTT
CASTSPGLDEKLFF
>TRBD1|TRBJ2-1|TRBV12-3/TRBV12-4|-
TGTGCCAGCACCAGGACAGGGGAGGTCCATGAGCAGTTCTTC
CASTRTGEVHEQFF
>-|TRBJ2-3|TRBV11-3|few
TGTGCCAGCAGCTTTTCTAGCGCCTGGGGCACAGATACGCAGTATTTT
CASSFSSAWGTDTQYF
>-|TRBJ1-2|TRBV6-5|-
TGTGCCAGCAGTTACTATACCGGGTCCCTTGATGGCTACACCTTC
CASSYYTGSLDGYTF
>-|TRBJ1-6|TRBV7-8|few
TGTGCCAGCAGCTTAGCAGAGGTAGTCTCCATCCGATCACCCCTCCACTTT
CASSLAEVVSIRSPLHF
>-|TRBJ2-2|TRBV2|-
TGTGCCAGCAGACTCGGAGGGCTGTTTTTT
CASRLGGLFF
>TRBD1|TRBJ2-7|TRBV27|few
TGTGCCAGCAGGAGAAGAGGGACAGGGGGTAATGTCGAGCAGTACTTC
CASRRRGTGGNVEQYF
>TRBD1|TRBJ1-2|TRBV6-2/TRBV6-3|few
TGTGCCAGCAGTTCGACAGGGCTGTACGATGGCTACACCTTC
CASSSTGLYDGYTF
>-|TRBJ1-1|TRBV12-3/TRBV12-4|many
TGTGCCAGCAGCGGTAACACGAACACTGAAGCTTTCTTT
CASSGNTNTEAFF